This paragraph covers one T cell receptor (beta chain) sequence. This specimen belongs to a study of T cells in tuberculosis. Trimming at V came to 9 bases and at J to 0 bases, leaving 17 bases not matched to a gene. Germline loops: CDR1 LNHDA, CDR2 SQIVND (reference sequence). The length of the CDR3 is 19 residues. The method was immunoSEQ multiplex PCR; TCRdb's version includes in-frame clones alone and lacks a portion of them. Among around 26,000 clones listed, just under 97% were seen once. The TCR was taken from a donor aged 10-29 years with latent tuberculosis or without tuberculosis infection. The rearrangement uses TRBV19 and TRBJ2-6; TRBD1 matches 7 bases. The material sequenced was PBMCs. The CDR3 bases are TGTGCCAGGGCACGGGACAGTTTCTATCGAGGCTCTGGGGCCAACGTCCTGACTTTC. This encodes CARARDSFYRGSGANVLTF.